Each of the 4 T cell receptor beta chains below was sequenced from the same sample in a study of PD-1 blockade in mismatch repair-deficient tumors. Only in-frame clones appear in the TCRdb table, and some are missing; sequencing was by immunoSEQ multiplex PCR. Found here are about 130,000 clones, 88% of them singletons; the top ten hold approximately 12%. The sequencing here drew on peripheral blood, taken just over 70 weeks after starting pembrolizumab. Every receptor here comes from an adult with mismatch repair-deficient cancer.

CDR3 protein: CASIAESSYNEQFF. The CDR3 nucleotides read TGTGCCAGCATTGCGGAGAGCTCCTACAATGAGCAGTTCTTC. The gene calls are TRBV2 and TRBJ2-1; D not resolved. The CDR3 sequence is 14 residues long. Germline V gene sequence: CDR1 SNHLY, CDR2 FYNNEI. Trimming removed 7 bases at V and 0 bases at J, with 10 bases between.

The chain is built from TRBV27 and TRBJ2-6; no clear D. V lost 3 bases and J 4 bases, leaving 7 bases between the germline ends. Germline CDR1 is MNHEY and CDR2 is SMNVEV (reference sequence). This CDR3 has 14 residues. The CDR3 DNA reads TGTGCCAGCAGTTTGCTCCCAGGGGCCAACGTCCTGACTTTC. Amino acids: CASSLLPGANVLTF.

The J gene is TRBJ2-5, the V gene TRBV5-1, with 8 bases aligning to TRBD2. Germline V gene sequence: CDR1 SGHRS, CDR2 YFSETQ. V dropped 3 bases and J dropped 2; count of bases not matched to a gene: 9. There are 16 residues in the CDR3. The CDR3 spells CASSCITLAVQETQYF. The CDR3 bases are TGCGCCAGCAGCTGCATCACACTAGCGGTGCAAGAGACCCAGTACTTC.

The chain couples TRBV20-1 to TRBJ2-7, with D hard to call. The CDR3 has 10 amino acids. V lost 6 bases to trimming and J lost 5 bases, with 8 bases between them. Germline CDR1 and CDR2: DFQATT and SNEGSKA (reference sequence). The CDR3 region is CSALTHEQYF. As DNA, the CDR3 is TGCAGTGCCTTGACACACGAGCAGTACTTC.